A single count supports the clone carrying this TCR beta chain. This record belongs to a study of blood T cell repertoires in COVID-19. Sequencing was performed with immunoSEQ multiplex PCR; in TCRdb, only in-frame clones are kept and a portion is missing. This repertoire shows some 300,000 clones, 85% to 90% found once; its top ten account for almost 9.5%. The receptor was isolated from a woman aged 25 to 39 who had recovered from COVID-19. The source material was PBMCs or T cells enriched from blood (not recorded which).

DNA of the CDR3: TGTGCCAGCAGCGTAGCCCCTGCCGGGAGGGGCACAGATACGCAGTATTTT. Residues: CASSVAPAGRGTDTQYF. The chain couples TRBV9 to TRBJ2-3, with 8 bases matching TRBD2. The CDR3 has 17 amino acids. The germline V gene has CDR1 SGDLS and CDR2 YYNGEE. J gave up 1 base and V 0 bases, and 7 bases lay outside the gene matches.